The rows below give T cell receptor beta chains drawn from one sample of a study of T cell responses to AZD1222 COVID-19 vaccine. Repertoires were generated with immunoSEQ multiplex PCR, while TCRdb's copy carries only in-frame clones and drops some. The sample holds more than 85,000 clones, roughly nine tenths seen once. The source material was peripheral blood, sampled on day 0 of AZD1222 vaccination. These receptors were collected from an adult in good health. CDR3s include the opening cysteine and the closing phenylalanine or tryptophan. D genes are given only for firm matches. Clone size is shown for a subset of rows, as once, few, many or a class of expanded clone.

TRBJ1-2	-	-	TRBV5-8	CASSFSPDYGYTF	TGTGCCAGCAGCTTTTCCCCCGACTATGGCTACACCTTC
TRBJ1-1	-	-	TRBV19	CASSRDGHTEAFF	TGTGCCAGTAGCCGGGACGGCCACACTGAAGCTTTCTTT
TRBJ2-1	medium-sized	-	TRBV11-2	CASSLDLGAEQFF	TGTGCCAGCAGCTTAGATCTTGGGGCTGAGCAGTTCTTC
TRBJ1-1	-	-	TRBV5-1	CASHQDTEAFF	TGCGCCAGCCACCAGGACACTGAAGCTTTCTTT
TRBJ2-4	-	-	TRBV4-1	CASSPQGPKNIQYF	TGCGCCAGCAGCCCGCAGGGGCCCAAAAACATTCAGTACTTC
TRBJ1-5	-	TRBD1	TRBV7-9	CASSLGQGGQPQHF	TGTGCCAGCAGCTTAGGACAGGGGGGTCAGCCCCAGCATTTT
TRBJ1-2	-	-	TRBV9	CASSVDPGAGSYGYTF	TGTGCCAGCAGCGTAGACCCCGGGGCAGGGAGCTATGGCTACACCTTC
TRBJ1-5	-	-	TRBV24-1	CATSDFPGLYSNQPQHF	TGTGCCACCAGTGATTTCCCGGGCCTTTATAGCAATCAGCCCCAGCATTTT
TRBJ2-7	-	-	TRBV6-5	CASSLGRFGEQYF	TGTGCCAGCAGCCTCGGACGGTTTGGGGAGCAGTACTTC
TRBJ1-2	-	TRBD1	TRBV7-9	CASSTTGLYGYTF	TGTGCCAGCAGCACGACAGGGCTCTATGGCTACACCTTC
TRBJ1-1	-	-	TRBV6-4	CASSEQENTEAFF	TGTGCCAGCAGTGAACAGGAGAACACTGAAGCTTTCTTT
TRBJ2-1	-	-	TRBV27	CASSLMGGLREQFF	TGTGCCAGCAGTTTGATGGGCGGGTTAAGAGAGCAGTTCTTC
TRBJ2-1	-	-	TRBV27	CASSVTRGEQFF	TGTGCCAGCAGTGTAACTAGGGGTGAGCAGTTCTTC
TRBJ1-4	-	-	TRBV6-5	CASRAQGWNEKLFF	TGTGCCAGCAGAGCTCAGGGGTGGAACGAAAAACTGTTTTTT
TRBJ2-7	once	-	TRBV27	CASSRVSNSYEQYF	TGTGCCAGCAGTCGCGTGTCGAACTCCTACGAGCAGTACTTC
TRBJ1-2	-	-	TRBV7-2	CASSFTTAYNYGYTF	TGTGCCAGCAGCTTTACGACGGCGTATAACTATGGCTACACCTTC
TRBJ2-3	-	TRBD2	TRBV6-5	CASSLGLARDTQYF	TGTGCCAGCAGTCTCGGACTAGCCAGAGATACGCAGTATTTT
TRBJ2-7	-	TRBD1	TRBV19	CASSRTGGTYEQYF	TGTGCCAGTAGTCGGACAGGGGGGACCTACGAGCAGTACTTC
TRBJ1-1	-	-	TRBV30	CAWTVGNGDTEAFF	TGTGCCTGGACCGTAGGTAACGGAGACACTGAAGCTTTCTTT
TRBJ2-7	-	TRBD1	TRBV9	CASSPGQAASYEQYF	TGTGCCAGCAGCCCCGGACAGGCGGCCTCCTACGAGCAGTACTTC
TRBJ2-7	-	-	TRBV18	CASSPDSYEQYF	TGTGCCAGCTCACCCGACAGCTACGAGCAGTACTTC
TRBJ1-2	-	-	TRBV25-1	CASSAQTAANYGYTF	TGTGCCAGCAGTGCCCAGACAGCAGCTAACTATGGCTACACCTTC
TRBJ1-1	-	TRBD1	TRBV11-2	CASSLMRDRLGAFF	TGTGCCAGCAGCCTTATGAGGGACAGGTTAGGGGCTTTCTTT
TRBJ1-3	few	TRBD1	TRBV18	CASSLTGGLGNTIYF	TGTGCCAGCTCACTTACAGGGGGCCTTGGAAACACCATATATTTT
TRBJ2-6	-	-	TRBV3-1/TRBV3-2	CASSPLSGSISGANVLTF	TGTGCCAGCAGCCCACTTAGCGGTTCGATCTCTGGGGCCAACGTCCTGACTTTC
TRBJ1-6	few	-	TRBV6-5	CASSRARSYNSPLHF	TGTGCCAGCAGCCGGGCCCGCTCCTATAATTCACCCCTCCACTTT
TRBJ2-2	-	-	TRBV2	CASSERGELFF	TGTGCCAGCAGTGAACGCGGGGAGCTGTTTTTT
TRBJ1-1	-	-	TRBV2	CASSGGIHQTEAFF	TGTGCCAGCAGTGGGGGCATTCATCAAACTGAAGCTTTCTTT
TRBJ1-5	-	-	TRBV6-1	CASSEGAVGNQPQHF	TGTGCCAGCAGTGAAGGGGCAGTCGGCAATCAGCCCCAGCATTTT
TRBJ2-5	-	-	TRBV18	CASSPPGEETQYF	TGTGCCAGCTCACCACCGGGGGAAGAGACCCAGTACTTC
TRBJ1-4	-	-	TRBV18	CASSPFDPATNEKLFF	TGTGCCAGCTCACCTTTTGACCCTGCAACTAATGAAAAACTGTTTTTT
TRBJ1-6	-	-	TRBV7-9	CASSLAGQGVNHF	TGTGCCAGCAGCTTAGCGGGGCAGGGTGTGAACCACTTT
TRBJ2-1	-	TRBD2	TRBV11-2	CASSLGPGGSYNEQFF	TGTGCCAGCAGCTTAGGTCCGGGGGGGTCCTACAATGAGCAGTTCTTC
TRBJ1-1	-	TRBD1	TRBV5-4	CASRAGTGAVEAFF	TGTGCCAGCAGAGCCGGGACAGGGGCTGTTGAAGCTTTCTTT
TRBJ1-4	once	-	TRBV4-3	CASRDKGLLNEKLFF	TGCGCCAGCAGGGATAAGGGACTCCTTAATGAAAAACTGTTTTTT
TRBJ2-5	-	TRBD2	TRBV11-2	CASSLDSRGLAGGQETQYF	TGTGCCAGCAGCTTGGACAGCCGGGGACTAGCGGGAGGGCAAGAGACCCAGTACTTC
TRBJ2-2	-	-	TRBV6-5	CASSTPRGAGELFF	TGTGCCAGCAGTACCCCGAGGGGAGCCGGGGAGCTGTTTTTT
TRBJ1-2	-	-	TRBV5-1	CASREGGREGYTF	TGCGCCAGTAGGGAAGGGGGAAGAGAGGGCTACACCTTC
TRBJ2-1	-	-	TRBV3-1/TRBV3-2	CASSPRAWHEQFF	TGTGCCAGCAGCCCGAGGGCCTGGCATGAGCAGTTCTTC
TRBJ1-2	-	-	TRBV4-3	CASSQDLRQDNYGYTF	TGCGCCAGCAGCCAAGATCTGAGACAGGATAACTATGGCTACACCTTC
TRBJ1-2	-	-	TRBV5-5	CASSLDTTRGYGYTF	TGTGCCAGCAGCCTGGACACAACTCGAGGGTATGGCTACACCTTC
TRBJ2-3	-	-	TRBV18	CASSPPVLRQGTQYF	TGTGCCAGCTCACCACCGGTTCTTCGGCAGGGTACGCAGTATTTT